Presented here are 19 T cell receptor beta chains from one specimen sequenced in a study of blood T cell repertoires in COVID-19. The protocol was immunoSEQ multiplex PCR, while the TCRdb copy is restricted to in-frame clones and leaves out a portion. Of tens of thousands of clones in the sample, about 76% were seen once. Material: peripheral blood. These receptors were obtained from a woman older than 75 with active or convalescent COVID-19.

Ten or more counts support this clone. The V call is TRBV5-4, the J call TRBJ2-1, with TRBD2 matching 9 bases. Germline V lookup: CDR1 SGHNT, CDR2 YYREEE (reference sequence). Trimming removed 1 base from V and 7 bases from J; junction bases left unmatched: 12. The CDR3 consists of 17 residues. The CDR3: CASSLRSGLAGYNEQFF. CDR3 bases: TGTGCCAGCAGCTTGAGGTCCGGCCTAGCGGGATATAATGAGCAGTTCTTC.

The sample holds one count of this clone. CDR3 sequence reads: CSLRTGGITDTQYF. The DNA for the CDR3 is TGCAGCTTAAGGACAGGGGGCATCACAGATACGCAGTATTTT. The rearrangement joins TRBV29-1 to TRBJ2-3, with 11 bases that match TRBD1. J gave up 2 bases and V 8 bases, and 6 bases lay outside the gene matches. There are 14 residues in the CDR3. Per germline, CDR1 SQVTM and CDR2 ANQGSEA.

The chain couples TRBV2 to TRBJ2-3; 7 nucleotides align to TRBD2. This CDR3 contains 15 residues. Per the germline V gene, CDR1 is SNHLY and CDR2 is FYNNEI. After removal of 4 bases from V and 0 bases from J, the junction contained 4 bases not matched to a gene. The CDR3 here is CASSAWGGSTDTQYF. The DNA for the CDR3 is TGTGCCAGCAGTGCTTGGGGGGGTAGCACAGATACGCAGTATTTT.

V is TRBV5-6 and J is TRBJ1-5; tentatively, D is TRBD1 (5 bases). Trimming took off 2 bases at V and 0 bases at J, with 12 bases between the two ends. CDR1 and CDR2 from the germline V gene are SGHDT and YYEEEE. This CDR3 comprises 16 residues. CDR3 sequence: CASSFTGTYSNQPQHF. The CDR3 bases are TGTGCCAGCAGCTTCACAGGAACTTATAGCAATCAGCCCCAGCATTTT.

This chain uses TRBV7-9 with TRBJ2-2, with TRBD1 identical over 8 bases. The CDR3 has 19 amino acids. Germline CDR1 is SEHNR and CDR2 is FQNEAQ (reference sequence). Losses at the gene ends were 4 bases for V and 0 bases for J; bases not matched to a gene: 13. CDR3 DNA sequence: TGTGCCAGCAGCTCCATAAAACCTAGGACAGGGACGAACACCGGGGAGCTGTTTTTT. Translation gives CASSSIKPRTGTNTGELFF.

A few counts support this clone. V usage is TRBV2 and J usage is TRBJ1-6, with D possibly TRBD1 on 6 matching bases. V lost 8 bases and J lost 10, with 21 bases in between. Germline loops: CDR1 SNHLY, CDR2 FYNNEI. The CDR3 runs 15 residues. The CDR3 loop is CASGGTGLFGSPLHF. The CDR3 nucleotides read TGTGCCAGCGGGGGTACAGGGTTGTTTGGATCACCCCTCCACTTT.

The chain employs TRBV3-1 (or the pseudogene TRBV3-2) and TRBJ2-5, with TRBD2 matching 9 bases. Germline loops: CDR1 LGHDT, CDR2 YNNKEL (reference sequence). The CDR3 has 17 amino acids. Trimming cost V 2 bases and J 2 bases; bases outside gene matches: 9. CDR3 amino acids: CASSQRRPSGEQETQYF. The CDR3 bases are TGTGCCAGCAGCCAAAGGCGACCTAGCGGGGAACAAGAGACCCAGTACTTC.

The V call is TRBV7-2, the J call TRBJ2-7, with a tentative D call TRBD2 (5 bases). V lost 1 base and J lost 3, with 10 bases in between. Germline lookup yields CDR1 SGHTA and CDR2 FQGNSA. This CDR3 has 14 amino acids. The CDR3 here is CASSLGAGNYEQYF. As DNA, the CDR3 is TGTGCCAGCAGCTTAGGGGCGGGTAACTACGAGCAGTACTTC.

In this sample, this clone turned up a few times. The genes are TRBV5-4 and TRBJ2-7; TRBD1 matches 9 bases. The trim removed 4 bases at V and 6 bases at J, leaving 8 bases unmatched. CDR3 length: 14 residues. CDR1 is SGHNT, CDR2 YYREEE, per germline (reference sequence). CDR3 residues: CASSAEGQGGEQYF. DNA of the CDR3: TGTGCCAGCAGCGCCGAGGGACAGGGTGGCGAGCAGTACTTC.

This clone was found a few times. The CDR3 sequence: CASSTTPTGMEQYF. For the CDR3, the DNA is TGTGCCAGCAGCACGACGCCGACAGGAATGGAGCAGTACTTC. The rearrangement links TRBV7-2 to TRBJ2-7; the D gene is possibly TRBD1 (6 bases). CDR3 size: 14 residues. The V gene lost 5 bases and the J gene lost 7 bases, with 18 bases spanning the gap. Germline V lookup: CDR1 SGHTA, CDR2 FQGNSA. The entire variable domain, with the rest obtained from reference TRBV7-2 and TRBJ2-7, is as follows: GAGVSQSPSNKVTEKGKDVELRCDPISGHTALYWYRQSLGQGLEFLIYFQGNSAPDKSGLPSDRFSAERTGGSVSTLTIQRTQQEDSAVYLCASSTTPTGMEQYFGPGTRLTVT.

The genes are TRBV6-1 and TRBJ1-1; the D is unclear. The CDR3 covers 14 residues. V lost 2 bases, J lost 4 bases, and 11 bases lay in between. Looked up from germline, CDR1 is MNHNS and CDR2 is SASEGT. Here the CDR3 DNA reads TGTGCCAGCAGTGAACAGAGGGCAAGCACTGAAGCTTTCTTT. Protein: CASSEQRASTEAFF.

This clone was detected only once. The chain combines TRBV14 with TRBJ1-2, with unresolved D. V dropped 0 bases and J dropped 2 bases, with 7 bases sitting between them. The CDR3 has 14 residues. Germline loops: CDR1 SGHDN, CDR2 FVKESK. The DNA of the CDR3 is TGTGCCAGCAGCCAAGATCGCGGGAACTATGGCTACACCTTC. It yields the protein CASSQDRGNYGYTF. The full variable domain, completed using reference TRBV14 and TRBJ1-2, is EAGVTQFPSHSVIEKGQTVTLRCDPISGHDNLYWYRRVMGKEIKFLLHFVKESKQDESGMPNNRFLAERTGGTYSTLKVQPAELEDSGVYFCASSQDRGNYGYTFGSGTRLTVV.

This clone was seen at least ten times. This rearrangement joins TRBV9 to TRBJ2-7; 10 nucleotides agree with TRBD1. V gave up 0 bases and J gave up 3 bases; unmatched junction bases: 9. From germline, CDR1 is SGDLS and CDR2 YYNGEE. This CDR3 is 17 amino acids long. The CDR3 DNA reads TGTGCCAGCAGCGTAGAGGGGGGAGGGACAGGGGACTACGAGCAGTACTTC. Translating it yields CASSVEGGGTGDYEQYF. Complete variable domain (other parts from reference TRBV9 and TRBJ2-7): DSGVTQTPKHLITATGQRVTLRCSPRSGDLSVYWYQQSLDQGLQFLIQYYNGEERAKGNILERFSAQQFPDLHSELNLSSLELGDSALYFCASSVEGGGTGDYEQYFGPGTRLTVT.

The rearrangement links TRBV6-2 or TRBV6-3 to TRBJ1-5; perhaps TRBD1 as D (5 bases). Germline V gene lookup returns CDR1 MNHEY and CDR2 SVGEGT. The CDR3 runs 13 residues. The V and J ends lost 2 bases and 4 bases respectively, with 6 bases between them. CDR3 region: CASSYGGNQPQHF. CDR3 DNA sequence: TGTGCCAGCAGTTACGGGGGGAATCAGCCCCAGCATTTT.

The J gene is TRBJ2-7, the V gene TRBV7-9; 10 bases agree with TRBD1. V lost 6 bases, J lost 5 bases, and 7 bases stayed unmatched. Germline CDR1 and CDR2: SEHNR and FQNEAQ (reference sequence). The CDR3 runs to 14 residues. The CDR3 region is CASSTGTGAHEQYF. Here the CDR3 DNA reads TGTGCCAGCAGTACCGGGACAGGGGCCCACGAGCAGTACTTC.

The chain carries TRBV6-2 or TRBV6-3 and TRBJ2-3; 13 bases are a match to TRBD2. Trimming took 2 bases from V and 9 from J; bases not matched to a gene: 23. The CDR3 consists of 21 residues. Germline-derived CDR1 and CDR2 are MNHEY and SVGEGT. CDR3 in amino acids: CASSYPRGLAGDLYTQITQYF. In DNA form, the CDR3 reads TGTGCCAGCAGTTACCCTCGAGGACTAGCGGGGGATTTATACACACAGATAACGCAGTATTTT.

The chain joins TRBV28 to TRBJ2-3; D is perhaps TRBD2 (5 bases). The CDR3 length is 14 residues. Trimming took 7 bases from V and 2 from J, leaving 13 bases between them. Looked up from germline, CDR1 is MDHEN and CDR2 is SYDVKM. CDR3 nucleotide sequence: TGTGCCAGCAAGAGAGGACTGCTCACAGATACGCAGTATTTT. As protein: CASKRGLLTDTQYF.

The chain uses TRBV6-5 and TRBJ2-3, with 8 bases identical to TRBD2. V trimming: 6 bases; J trimming: 10 bases; junction bases outside the gene matches: 9. The CDR3 covers 13 residues. Germline CDR1 reads MNHEY; CDR2 reads SVGAGI. The CDR3 protein is CASRDPGLEAQYF. CDR3 sequence (DNA): TGTGCCAGCAGGGACCCGGGACTAGAGGCGCAGTATTTT.

The rearrangement joins TRBV5-4 to TRBJ2-2, with 12 bases that match TRBD2. Germline V lookup: CDR1 SGHNT, CDR2 YYREEE (reference sequence). With V trimmed by 4 bases and J by 5 bases, 6 bases remained unmatched. The CDR3 extends over 16 amino acids. CDR3 residues: CASSRGLAGHTGELFF. CDR3 coding DNA: TGTGCCAGCAGCCGAGGACTAGCGGGGCATACCGGGGAGCTGTTTTTT.